The sequence of this TCR beta chain was determined in a study of naive and memory T cell subsets. V trimming: 6 bases; J trimming: 3 bases; junction bases outside the gene matches: 2. Germline loops: CDR1 MNHEY, CDR2 SVGEGT. CDR3 length: 12 amino acids. Effector memory cells were sorted as CD45RA-CD27-, EMRA cells as CD45RA+CD27-. Both TRBC1 and TRBC2 were covered by a beta constant-region primer of two equimolar oligonucleotides. The ligated cDNA underwent four PCR rounds using SP2 and nested alpha and beta constant-region primers. A 12-nucleotide UMI and the SP2 primer were added to the cDNA 3' end by oligonucleotide ligation. MiXCR, run by TCRdb on the UMI-ligation and nested PCR reads, gives a single entry per CDR3 protein. The sample yields tens of thousands of distinct CDR3 sequences, around 18% seen once.

The specimen sequenced was effector memory CD4+ T cells from blood. The subset: effector memory, CD45RA- CD27-. The gene calls are TRBV6-2 or TRBV6-3 and TRBJ2-7; 7 bases are a match to TRBD1. The clonotype comes from a human donor in good health. The CDR3 DNA is TGTGCCAGCAGGACAGGGATCTACGAGCAGTACTTC. Translated, it gives CASRTGIYEQYF.